The 27 T cell receptor beta chains listed next were all sequenced from one sample in a study of blood T cells in healthy people across ages. The authors ran a second PCR of about 7 to 11 cycles using a sample-barcoded 5' primer and a J-beta primer mix. TCRdb reprocessed the 5' RACE reads with MiXCR, giving one entry per CDR3 protein. The table includes more than 1.4 million distinct CDR3 sequences, approximately 40% detected once. Sequences were obtained from blood. The receptors shown here come from a woman younger than 30 in good health.

The genes are TRBV9 and TRBJ2-1, with 10 bases that match TRBD2. Germline-derived CDR1 and CDR2 are SGDLS and YYNGEE. Trimming removed 3 bases from V and 3 bases from J; junction bases left unmatched: 6. CDR3 length: 16 amino acids. The CDR3: CASSGDSGGDYNEQFF. CDR3 nucleotides: TGTGCCAGCAGCGGAGACAGCGGGGGGGACTACAATGAGCAGTTCTTC.

The rearrangement joins TRBV5-1 to TRBJ2-7; D call uncertain. CDR3 length: 14 residues. The V and J ends lost 1 base and 0 bases respectively, with 8 bases between them. The germline gives CDR1 SGHRS, CDR2 YFSETQ. As DNA, the CDR3 is TGCGCCAGCAGCTTGTACGGGCTCTCCTACGAGCAGTACTTC. It translates to CASSLYGLSYEQYF.

This chain links TRBV10-3 with TRBJ1-2; D not certain. V gave up 6 bases and J gave up 6 bases, with 14 bases separating them. Germline lookup yields CDR1 ENHRY and CDR2 SYGVKD. This CDR3 region has 13 residues. CDR3 DNA sequence: TGTGCCATCAGCCCAGGATCGTACGATGGCTACACCTTC. Protein sequence: CAISPGSYDGYTF.

The CDR3 is CASSPQKASGGETQYF. CDR3 coding DNA: TGTGCCAGCAGCCCCCAGAAGGCTAGCGGCGGGGAGACCCAGTACTTC. The chain carries TRBV4-2 and TRBJ2-5, with TRBD2 matching over 7 bases. Trimming at V came to 4 bases and at J to 5 bases, leaving 13 bases not matched to a gene. CDR1 is LGHNA, CDR2 YNFKEQ, per germline. There are 16 residues in the CDR3.

V usage is TRBV7-9 and J usage is TRBJ2-3, with unresolved D. The CDR3 consists of 16 residues. Germline V gives CDR1 SEHNR, CDR2 FQNEAQ (reference sequence). V was cut by 1 base and J by 3 bases, with 14 bases left in between. The CDR3 loop is CASSLGLSTRTDTQYF. Here the CDR3 DNA reads TGTGCCAGCAGCTTAGGGCTATCCACGAGGACAGATACGCAGTATTTT.

The sample holds many counts of this clonotype. The chain joins TRBV4-1 to TRBJ2-7, with a weak D call TRBD2 (6 bases). The CDR3 sequence is 15 residues long. Germline V gene sequence: CDR1 MGHRA, CDR2 YSYEKL. V lost 0 bases and J 4 bases, leaving 13 bases between the germline ends. CDR3 sequence: CASSQDRGLTYEQYF. In nucleotides, the CDR3 is TGCGCCAGCAGCCAAGATAGGGGACTTACATACGAGCAGTACTTC.

The chain employs TRBV6-1 and TRBJ1-6, with D possibly matching TRBD1 (6 bases). This CDR3 spans 18 amino acids. The germline V and J ends were trimmed by 7 bases and 1 base, with 20 bases remaining between them. CDR1 and CDR2 from the germline V gene are MNHNS and SASEGT. The CDR3 DNA reads TGTGCCAGCAATCCCGCGAAAACACAGGGTTCCTATAATTCACCCCTCCACTTT. This sequence encodes CASNPAKTQGSYNSPLHF.

This chain connects TRBV7-3 to TRBJ2-7; possibly TRBD1 or TRBD2 for D (5 bases each). The DNA end lines up better with TRBJ2-5; the J call may be wrong. CDR1 and CDR2 from the germline V gene are SGHTA and FQGTGA. The CDR3 runs 15 residues. The CDR3 DNA reads TGTGCCAGCAGCCCCCGGGGCGGACGACAAGAGACCCAGTACTTC. Translating gives CASSPRGGRQETQYF.

The chain recombines TRBV7-2 with TRBJ1-2; no definite D call. This CDR3 comprises 13 residues. CDR1 is SGHTA and CDR2 is FQGNSA in the germline V gene. Trimming took 5 bases from V and 2 from J, leaving 9 bases between them. In nucleotides, the CDR3 is TGTGCCAGCAGCCAAAACGGGAACTATGGCTACACCTTC. This gives the protein CASSQNGNYGYTF.

DNA of the CDR3: TGTGCCAGCAGTGAATTCGGACAGGTCGGCGGCACAGATACGCAGTATTTT. Protein product: CASSEFGQVGGTDTQYF. J is TRBJ2-3 and V is TRBV6-1, with 7 positions matching TRBD1. Germline V gene data show CDR1 as MNHNS and CDR2 as SASEGT. V shed 2 bases and J 1 base; nucleotides not matched to a gene: 9. The CDR3 length is 17 residues.

V gene TRBV6-5 combines with J gene TRBJ2-6; the match to TRBD1 covers 10 bases. Germline V gives CDR1 MNHEY, CDR2 SVGAGI. V was pared by 3 bases and J by 9 bases, with 11 bases of the junction left unmatched. The CDR3 spans 17 residues. The CDR3 is CASSYGTGAFRGNVLTF. In nucleotides, the CDR3 is TGTGCCAGCAGTTATGGGACAGGGGCCTTCAGGGGCAACGTCCTGACTTTC.

Details on this clonotype: One end of the junction fails to match germline, which may point to a read error. V is TRBV6-9 and J is TRBJ1-1, with D unclear. CDR1 MNHGY and CDR2 SVAAGI come from the germline V gene. This CDR3 comprises 11 residues. In DNA, the CDR3 is TGTGTCAGCGGAAGAAGTCCTGAAGCTTTCTTT. Translation: CVSGRSPEAFF.

The J gene is TRBJ2-1, the V gene TRBV7-7; maybe TRBD2 (5 bases). This CDR3 is built from 14 residues. V lost 1 base, J lost 9 bases, and 13 bases lay in between. Germline V gene lookup returns CDR1 SSHAT and CDR2 FNYEAQ (reference sequence). CDR3 sequence: CASSLVEEGGEQFF. The DNA for the CDR3 is TGTGCCAGCAGCTTAGTGGAAGAGGGTGGTGAGCAGTTCTTC.

The chain couples TRBV12-3 or TRBV12-4 to TRBJ2-5; D perhaps matches TRBD2 (5 bases). V was shortened by 5 bases and J by 4 bases, with 14 bases between the two germline ends. This CDR3 has 14 residues. This CDR3 reads CASSLTEGLETQYF. The CDR3 coding sequence is TGTGCCAGCAGTCTCACAGAGGGCCTAGAGACCCAGTACTTC.

Note on this clonotype: Mismatch with germline at one junction end may stem from a read error. The CDR3 region is CVSSLAGFNEQYF. CDR3 in DNA: TGTGTCAGCAGTCTAGCGGGGTTCAATGAGCAGTACTTC. The chain links TRBV6-6 to TRBJ2-5, with TRBD2 matching over 9 bases. This CDR3 is built from 13 residues. CDR1 MNHNY and CDR2 SVGAGI come from the germline V gene (reference sequence).

The chain has TRBV29-1 and TRBJ2-3, with no clear D. Germline lookup yields CDR1 SQVTM and CDR2 ANQGSEA. The CDR3 sequence is 13 residues long. V was cut by 6 bases and J by 2 bases, with 12 bases left in between. The CDR3 region is CSVYTQSTDTQYF. For the CDR3, the DNA is TGCAGCGTGTACACGCAATCCACAGATACGCAGTATTTT.

This clonotype was counted a few times. This sequence joins TRBV10-3 and TRBJ2-7, with TRBD2 as a possible D gene (5 bases). CDR3 length equals 14 residues. Germline CDR1 is ENHRY and CDR2 is SYGVKD. Trimming cost V 10 bases and J 3 bases, with 19 bases left between them. The CDR3 bases are TGTGCCACCGAGGACGTAAAGGCGGGCTACGAGCAGTACTTC. Its protein is CATEDVKAGYEQYF.

The chain combines TRBV20-1 with TRBJ1-6; no reliable D call. Germline V gene lookup returns CDR1 DFQATT and CDR2 SNEGSKA (reference sequence). Deletions cut 3 bases from V and 8 bases from J, with 11 bases between. The CDR3 contains 13 residues. Here the CDR3 DNA reads TGCAGTGCTAGCAGAATAAGGGATTCACCCCTCCACTTT. It codes for CSASRIRDSPLHF.

The V and J genes are TRBV12-3 or TRBV12-4 and TRBJ1-2, with D possibly being TRBD1 (6 bases). The CDR3 spans 13 residues. Trimming cost V 2 bases and J 8 bases, with 12 bases left between them. CDR3 nucleotide sequence: TGTGCCAGCAGTTTAAATAACGGGGGCGGCTACACCTTC. Protein: CASSLNNGGGYTF.

The sample holds a few counts of this clonotype. The CDR3 DNA is TGTGCCAGCAGTGAAGAAGCTAGCGGGGTTCGCACAGATACGCAGTATTTT. As protein: CASSEEASGVRTDTQYF. The chain is built from TRBV2 and TRBJ2-3; 9 nucleotides agree with TRBD2. J was trimmed by 1 base and V by 1 base; bases with no gene match: 6. This CDR3 has 17 amino acids. Looked up from germline, CDR1 is SNHLY and CDR2 is FYNNEI.

This clonotype was picked up a small number of times. The chain links TRBV12-3 or TRBV12-4 to TRBJ2-1, with 10 nucleotides matching TRBD2. The CDR3 runs 14 residues. Trimming cost V 2 bases and J 9 bases; bases outside gene matches: 4. The CDR3 bases are TGTGCCAGCAGTTTAAGCGGGGGGGCCGGTGAGCAGTTCTTC. Its translation: CASSLSGGAGEQFF.

V is TRBV20-1 and J is TRBJ2-1, with unresolved D. This CDR3 is built from 13 residues. V lost 3 bases to trimming and J lost 6 bases, with 12 bases between them. From germline, CDR1 is DFQATT and CDR2 SNEGSKA (reference sequence). The CDR3 nucleotides read TGCAGTGCTAGTCATTCCCTAGTCAATGAGCAGTTCTTC. It specifies CSASHSLVNEQFF.

The gene calls are TRBV12-3 or TRBV12-4 and TRBJ2-1; tentative D call: TRBD2 (5 bases). The CDR3 covers 16 residues. The V end lost 6 bases, the J end lost 0 bases, and 15 bases lay between the germline ends. This CDR3 is CASRRDSDYSYNEQFF. The CDR3 DNA follows: TGTGCCAGCAGAAGGGATAGCGATTACTCCTACAATGAGCAGTTCTTC.

The V gene is TRBV20-1, the J gene TRBJ2-5; 13 nucleotides agree with TRBD2. The CDR3 covers 17 residues. The germline CDR1 and CDR2 sequences are DFQATT and SNEGSKA (reference sequence). Trimming at V came to 6 bases and at J to 5 bases, leaving 15 bases not matched to a gene. CDR3 sequence: CSARTSGGVREGETQYF. The CDR3 nucleotides read TGCAGTGCCCGGACTAGCGGGGGAGTTCGAGAAGGGGAGACCCAGTACTTC.

This chain joins TRBV15 and TRBJ2-5, with a tentative D call TRBD2 (5 bases). The V gene's germline CDR1 is LNHNV and CDR2 YYDKDF (reference sequence). The germline V and J ends were trimmed by 0 bases and 2 bases, with 13 bases remaining between them. CDR3 length: 16 residues. DNA of the CDR3: TGTGCCACCAGCAGAGATGCGGGCCTGAAACAAGAGACCCAGTACTTC. Translated: CATSRDAGLKQETQYF.

This chain uses TRBV6-6 with TRBJ1-4; 8 bases are a match to TRBD1. The CDR3 spans 15 residues. Trimming took 7 bases from V and 8 from J; bases not matched to a gene: 12. The germline CDR1 and CDR2 sequences are MNHNY and SVGAGI (reference sequence). The chain's CDR3 is CASNKPGTGGEKLFF. CDR3 DNA: TGTGCCAGCAACAAACCCGGGACAGGAGGCGAAAAACTGTTTTTT.

The chain couples TRBV6-6 to TRBJ2-5, with 11 bases matching TRBD2. The J call could be wrong; TRBJ2-7 is a better fit for the DNA end. CDR3 length: 15 residues. Germline loops: CDR1 MNHNY, CDR2 SVGAGI (reference sequence). CDR3 protein: CASSSGSSGGTEQYF. Here the CDR3 DNA reads TGTGCCAGCAGTTCCGGGTCTAGCGGGGGGACCGAGCAGTACTTC.